The 31 T cell receptor beta chains reported below all come from one sample, sequenced in a study of siplizumab effects on memory and regulatory T cells. Sequencing was performed with immunoSEQ multiplex PCR; in TCRdb, only in-frame clones are kept and a portion is missing. The sample has over 100,000 clones; roughly 95% are singletons. The sequenced sample was non-Treg CD4+ T cells sorted from blood. All receptors derive from a human donor in good health.

This rearrangement joins TRBV27 to TRBJ2-1, with 10 bases matching TRBD2. V shed 6 bases, J shed 9 bases, and the junction held 14 bases outside the gene matches. The CDR3 is 16 residues long. Looked up from germline, CDR1 is MNHEY and CDR2 is SMNVEV (reference sequence). In nucleotides, the CDR3 is TGTGCCAGCAGCCCTCTGGCGACTAGCGGGCATAGTGAGCAGTTCTTC. Encoded protein: CASSPLATSGHSEQFF.

The rearrangement links TRBV11-2 to TRBJ2-5; the D gene could be TRBD1 or TRBD2 (6 bases each). The germline gives CDR1 SGHAT, CDR2 FQNNGV. V was pared by 5 bases and J by 7 bases, with 17 bases between. The CDR3 runs to 14 residues. CDR3 sequence reads: CASSEGGGIATQYF. The CDR3 DNA sequence: TGTGCCAGCAGCGAGGGGGGTGGCATTGCGACCCAGTACTTC.

The chain is built from TRBV27 and TRBJ1-4; 8 nucleotides line up with TRBD1. The CDR3 extends over 17 amino acids. The V gene end was trimmed by 8 bases and the J gene end by 0 bases; junction bases not matched to a gene: 11. Germline loops: CDR1 MNHEY, CDR2 SMNVEV (reference sequence). DNA of the CDR3: TGTGCCAGCTCGCGCGCGACAGGGGTCGCAACTAATGAAAAACTGTTTTTT. It codes for CASSRATGVATNEKLFF.

This clone has a single count. The chain combines TRBV7-2 with TRBJ2-5, with 9 bases aligning to TRBD2. V was pared by 8 bases and J by 8 bases, with 12 bases of the junction left unmatched. The CDR3 spans 14 residues. Looked up from germline, CDR1 is SGHTA and CDR2 is FQGNSA. CDR3 DNA sequence: TGTGCCAGCGTTGGTGGCGGGGGGGCCGGAACCCAGTACTTC. As protein: CASVGGGGAGTQYF.

This chain links TRBV21-1 with TRBJ2-5; the D call TRBD1 from the table was never checked on the DNA. TRBV21-1 represents a pseudogene. CDR3 length: 16 amino acids. CDR3 sequence (DNA): TGTGCCAGCAGGGACAGGGATTCTGAATCAGGGGAGACCCAGTACTTC. Amino acids: CASRDRDSESGETQYF.

V usage is TRBV2 and J usage is TRBJ2-1; D is perhaps TRBD2 (5 bases). V was shortened by 6 bases and J by 10 bases, with 13 bases between the two germline ends. The CDR3 runs 12 residues. Germline CDR1 SNHLY, CDR2 FYNNEI. Here the CDR3 reads CASRPEALEQFF. DNA for the CDR3: TGTGCCAGCAGACCGGAGGCGTTAGAGCAGTTCTTC.

The V call is TRBV14, the J call TRBJ1-2; 7 bases map to TRBD1. V dropped 3 bases and J dropped 2; count of bases not matched to a gene: 9. The CDR3 spans 16 residues. Per germline, CDR1 SGHDN and CDR2 FVKESK. The CDR3: CASSHTGERLNYGYTF. The CDR3 coding sequence is TGTGCCAGCAGCCACACAGGGGAAAGACTCAACTATGGCTACACCTTC.

V is TRBV6-1 and J is TRBJ1-5; D remains ambiguous. The V end lost 9 bases, the J end lost 0 bases, and 15 bases lay between the germline ends. This CDR3 has 15 amino acids. Germline V gene data show CDR1 as MNHNS and CDR2 as SASEGT. CDR3 region: CASKNPPDSNQPQHF. The CDR3 bases are TGTGCCAGTAAGAATCCGCCCGATAGCAATCAGCCCCAGCATTTT.

The V call is TRBV7-3, the J call TRBJ1-1; D ambiguous. This CDR3 has 13 amino acids. The V gene lost 6 bases and the J gene lost 0 bases, with 8 bases spanning the gap. CDR1 SGHTA and CDR2 FQGTGA come from the germline V gene. CDR3 loop: CASRSGMNTEAFF. DNA of the CDR3: TGTGCCAGCAGGTCGGGCATGAACACTGAAGCTTTCTTT.

The CDR3 is CASSLGTIGNTEAFF. CDR3 bases: TGTGCCAGCAGTTTAGGCACAATAGGGAACACTGAAGCTTTCTTT. The V gene is TRBV28, the J gene TRBJ1-1; D ambiguous. Germline V gene lookup returns CDR1 MDHEN and CDR2 SYDVKM. The V end was cut by 2 bases, the J end by 1 base, with 11 bases between. This CDR3 has 15 amino acids.

The V call is TRBV6-1, the J call TRBJ2-2; either TRBD1 or TRBD2 may supply D (6 bases each). The CDR3 is 16 residues long. CDR1 and CDR2 from the germline V gene are MNHNS and SASEGT. The ends were cut back, 1 base at V and 5 bases at J, with 14 bases in the middle. The CDR3 here is CASSEVGGGFTGELFF. The CDR3 DNA reads TGTGCCAGCAGTGAAGTAGGGGGAGGTTTTACCGGGGAGCTGTTTTTT.

The V and J genes are TRBV6-5 and TRBJ1-3, with 8 bases aligning to TRBD1. Trimming cost V 6 bases and J 6 bases; bases outside gene matches: 7. Looked up from germline, CDR1 is MNHEY and CDR2 is SVGAGI. This CDR3 is built from 14 residues. The CDR3 protein is CASSQGTGVNTIYF. As DNA, the CDR3 is TGTGCCAGCAGCCAAGGGACAGGAGTAAACACCATATATTTT.

V gene TRBV28 combines with J gene TRBJ2-2; 9 bases line up with TRBD1. After removal of 2 bases from V and 1 base from J, the junction contained 8 bases not matched to a gene. The germline V gene encodes CDR1 MDHEN and CDR2 SYDVKM. The CDR3 is 18 amino acids. In DNA form, the CDR3 reads TGTGCCAGCAGTTTACTAGGGACAGGGTTAGTGAACACCGGGGAGCTGTTTTTT. This encodes CASSLLGTGLVNTGELFF.

The chain joins TRBV12-5 to TRBJ2-3; D is uncertain. CDR3 length equals 13 residues. The V gene lost 2 bases and the J gene lost 6 bases, with 9 bases spanning the gap. Germline V gene lookup returns CDR1 LGHNT and CDR2 FRNRAP. CDR3 bases: TGTGCTAGTGGTTTGTCATCTCGGGATACGCAGTATTTT. This gives the protein CASGLSSRDTQYF.

The genes are TRBV7-2 and TRBJ2-7, with TRBD1 matching 7 bases. The CDR3 totals 14 residues. Germline V gives CDR1 SGHTA, CDR2 FQGNSA. V dropped 3 bases and J dropped 5; count of bases not matched to a gene: 7. The CDR3 bases are TGTGCCAGCAGCTTTCGGACAGGACCACACGAGCAGTACTTC. Its translation is CASSFRTGPHEQYF.

The chain couples TRBV7-2 to TRBJ2-5; D perhaps matches TRBD1 (6 bases). In germline, CDR1 is SGHTA, CDR2 FQGNSA. V lost 3 bases, J lost 5 bases, and 13 bases lay in between. There are 14 residues in the CDR3. Here the CDR3 reads CASSFNRAQETQYF. The CDR3, as DNA: TGTGCCAGCAGCTTTAACAGGGCCCAGGAGACCCAGTACTTC.

The chain uses TRBV9 and TRBJ2-1; D gene ambiguous. The CDR3 loop spans 13 amino acids. V lost 3 bases to trimming and J lost 0 bases, with 4 bases between them. CDR1 SGDLS and CDR2 YYNGEE come from the germline V gene. CDR3 nucleotides: TGTGCCAGCAGCGGGGCCTCCTACAATGAGCAGTTCTTC. Translated, it gives CASSGASYNEQFF. The variable domain in full, completed from reference TRBV9 and TRBJ2-1, reads DSGVTQTPKHLITATGQRVTLRCSPRSGDLSVYWYQQSLDQGLQFLIQYYNGEERAKGNILERFSAQQFPDLHSELNLSSLELGDSALYFCASSGASYNEQFFGPGTRLTVL.

This clone was seen a single time. This sequence joins TRBV7-9 and TRBJ2-2, with 7 bases aligning to TRBD1. Trimming cost V 5 bases and J 5 bases; bases outside gene matches: 5. The CDR3 length is 14 residues. Looked up from germline, CDR1 is SEHNR and CDR2 is FQNEAQ (reference sequence). The CDR3 DNA sequence: TGTGCCAGCAGCCTGACAGGGATGACCGGGGAGCTGTTTTTT. Its protein product is CASSLTGMTGELFF.

Remarks on this clone: At one end the junction does not follow the germline gene, possibly because of a read error. The chain joins TRBV11-2 to TRBJ1-5, with TRBD1 matching 7 bases. This CDR3 contains 15 residues. CDR1 is SGHAT, CDR2 FQNNGV, per germline. The chain's CDR3 is CASSLRTGSHQPQHF. CDR3 DNA: TGTGCCAGCAGCCTTCGGACAGGTAGCCATCAGCCCCAGCATTTT.

The chain uses TRBV28 and TRBJ2-7, with D perhaps matching TRBD1 (6 bases). Germline-derived CDR1 and CDR2 are MDHEN and SYDVKM. V dropped 6 bases and J dropped 4 bases, with 10 bases sitting between them. This CDR3 has 12 residues. CDR3 in DNA: TGTGCCAGCAGGGGGGCGCGGTACGAGCAGTACTTC. Amino acid sequence: CASRGARYEQYF.

The chain has TRBV30 and TRBJ2-2; 9 bases are a match to TRBD1. Germline CDR1 and CDR2: GTSNPN and SVGIG (reference sequence). The length of the CDR3 is 15 residues. V shed 1 base and J 8 bases; nucleotides not matched to a gene: 8. CDR3 DNA sequence: TGTGCCTGGAGTGCCGGGACAGGGATCACAGGGGAGCTGTTTTTT. As protein: CAWSAGTGITGELFF.

V and J are TRBV30 and TRBJ1-4; 10 nucleotides line up with TRBD1. Germline V gene lookup returns CDR1 GTSNPN and CDR2 SVGIG (reference sequence). V lost 5 bases to trimming and J lost 7 bases; unmatched junction nucleotides: 4. This CDR3 is built from 13 residues. The CDR3 DNA sequence: TGTGCCTGGTTACGGGACAGGGGTGAAAAACTGTTTTTT. This encodes CAWLRDRGEKLFF.

The V and J genes are TRBV5-1 and TRBJ2-7; no clear D gene. CDR1 is SGHRS and CDR2 is YFSETQ in the germline V gene. The CDR3 has 12 residues. The ends were cut back, 2 bases at V and 2 bases at J, with 5 bases in the middle. CDR3 nucleotides: TGCGCCAGCAGCTTTGGACCCTACGAGCAGTACTTC. It yields the protein CASSFGPYEQYF. The variable domain in full, completed from reference TRBV5-1 and TRBJ2-7, reads KAGVTQTPRYLIKTRGQQVTLSCSPISGHRSVSWYQQTPGQGLQFLFEYFSETQRNKGNFPGRFSGRQFSNSRSEMNVSTLELGDSALYLCASSFGPYEQYFGPGTRLTVT.

The J gene is TRBJ2-1, the V gene TRBV18; 8 nucleotides match TRBD2. The CDR3 is 17 amino acids. The germline gives CDR1 KGHSH, CDR2 LQKENI. V shed 0 bases and J 1 base; nucleotides not matched to a gene: 5. The CDR3 sequence is CASSPPTAGVSYNEQFF. The CDR3 DNA follows: TGTGCCAGCTCACCACCGACAGCGGGGGTATCCTACAATGAGCAGTTCTTC. Filled out from reference TRBV18 and TRBJ2-1, the complete variable domain reads NAGVMQNPRHLVRRRGQEARLRCSPMKGHSHVYWYRQLPEEGLKFMVYLQKENIIDESGMPKERFSAEFPKEGPSILRIQQVVRGDSAAYFCASSPPTAGVSYNEQFFGPGTRLTVL.

This chain uses TRBV5-1 with TRBJ2-1; 11 nucleotides match TRBD2. Germline trimming cut 3 bases from V and 9 bases from J; bases unmatched to any gene: 11. Germline V lookup: CDR1 SGHRS, CDR2 YFSETQ. The CDR3 runs 16 residues. CDR3 loop: CASSSWGSGGASEQFF. In DNA form, the CDR3 reads TGCGCCAGCAGCTCCTGGGGTAGCGGGGGGGCTAGTGAGCAGTTCTTC.

The chain joins TRBV25-1 to TRBJ1-2, with 8 bases lining up with TRBD1. Looked up from germline, CDR1 is MGHDK and CDR2 is SYGVNS. The CDR3 is 12 amino acids. V shed 7 bases, J shed 6 bases, and the junction held 4 bases outside the gene matches. The CDR3 loop reads CASNSGGDGYTF. The CDR3 nucleotides are TGTGCCAGCAACTCAGGGGGCGATGGCTACACCTTC.

The chain links TRBV19 to TRBJ1-2; TRBD1 aligns across 7 bases. The V and J ends lost 2 bases and 4 bases, in that order; junction bases with no gene match: 4. The CDR3 consists of 14 residues. Germline V gene data show CDR1 as LNHDA and CDR2 as SQIVND (reference sequence). CDR3 nucleotide sequence: TGTGCCAGTAGTATACCGACAGGGCCCTATGGCTACACCTTC. This gives the protein CASSIPTGPYGYTF.

V is TRBV4-1 and J is TRBJ1-5; D might be TRBD1 (6 bases). Trimming left V 3 bases short and J 6 bases short, with 15 bases between. Germline-derived CDR1 and CDR2 are MGHRA and YSYEKL. The CDR3 covers 15 residues. This CDR3 is CASSQENRERQPQHF. CDR3 nucleotides: TGCGCCAGCAGCCAGGAGAACAGGGAGCGTCAGCCCCAGCATTTT.

Here the CDR3 reads CASSLSDTEAFF. In nucleotides, the CDR3 is TGTGCCAGCTCTTTATCAGACACTGAAGCTTTCTTT. The chain links TRBV18 to TRBJ1-1, with unresolved D. The ends were cut back, 6 bases at V and 3 bases at J, with 8 bases in the middle. CDR1 is KGHSH and CDR2 is LQKENI in the germline V gene. CDR3 length equals 12 residues. Based on the CDR3 plus reference TRBV18 and TRBJ1-1, the full variable domain is NAGVMQNPRHLVRRRGQEARLRCSPMKGHSHVYWYRQLPEEGLKFMVYLQKENIIDESGMPKERFSAEFPKEGPSILRIQQVVRGDSAAYFCASSLSDTEAFFGQGTRLTVV.

The chain employs TRBV6-5 and TRBJ1-1; D perhaps matches TRBD1 (6 bases). The V end lost 2 bases, the J end lost 0 bases, and 10 bases lay between the germline ends. Germline V gene sequence: CDR1 MNHEY, CDR2 SVGAGI. The length of the CDR3 is 15 residues. The CDR3 sequence: CASSYGGSVNTEAFF. In DNA, the CDR3 is TGTGCCAGCAGTTACGGGGGCTCGGTGAACACTGAAGCTTTCTTT.

This chain connects TRBV20-1 to TRBJ2-3; either TRBD1 or TRBD2 may supply D (5 bases each). The CDR3 is 11 residues long. Germline-derived CDR1 and CDR2 are DFQATT and SNEGSKA (reference sequence). The CDR3 region is CTGGRTDTQYF. The CDR3 DNA follows: TGCACTGGGGGTCGCACAGATACGCAGTATTTT.